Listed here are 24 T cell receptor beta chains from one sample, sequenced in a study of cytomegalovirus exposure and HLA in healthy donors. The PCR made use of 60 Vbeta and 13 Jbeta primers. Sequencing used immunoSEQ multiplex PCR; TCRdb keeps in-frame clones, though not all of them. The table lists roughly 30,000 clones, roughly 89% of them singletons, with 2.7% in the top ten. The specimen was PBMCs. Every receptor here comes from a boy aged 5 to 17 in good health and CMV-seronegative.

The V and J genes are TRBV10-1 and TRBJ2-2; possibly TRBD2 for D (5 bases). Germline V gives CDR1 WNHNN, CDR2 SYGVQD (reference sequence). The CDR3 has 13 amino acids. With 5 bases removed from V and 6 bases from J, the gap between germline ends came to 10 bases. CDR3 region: CASSRVSAGELFF. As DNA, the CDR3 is TGCGCCAGCAGTAGGGTTAGCGCCGGGGAGCTGTTTTTT.

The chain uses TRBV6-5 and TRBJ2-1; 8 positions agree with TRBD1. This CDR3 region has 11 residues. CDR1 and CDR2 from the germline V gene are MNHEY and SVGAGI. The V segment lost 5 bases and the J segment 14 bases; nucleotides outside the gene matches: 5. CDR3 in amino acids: CASSRQGIEFF. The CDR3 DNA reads TGTGCCAGCAGTAGACAGGGGATAGAGTTCTTC.

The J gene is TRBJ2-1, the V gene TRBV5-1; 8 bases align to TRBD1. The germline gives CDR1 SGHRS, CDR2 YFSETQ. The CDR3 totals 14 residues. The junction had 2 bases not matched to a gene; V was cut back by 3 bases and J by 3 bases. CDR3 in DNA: TGCGCCAGCAGCTCGGGACAGGACTACAATGAGCAGTTCTTC. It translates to CASSSGQDYNEQFF. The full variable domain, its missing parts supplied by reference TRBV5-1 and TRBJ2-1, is KAGVTQTPRYLIKTRGQQVTLSCSPISGHRSVSWYQQTPGQGLQFLFEYFSETQRNKGNFPGRFSGRQFSNSRSEMNVSTLELGDSALYLCASSSGQDYNEQFFGPGTRLTVL.

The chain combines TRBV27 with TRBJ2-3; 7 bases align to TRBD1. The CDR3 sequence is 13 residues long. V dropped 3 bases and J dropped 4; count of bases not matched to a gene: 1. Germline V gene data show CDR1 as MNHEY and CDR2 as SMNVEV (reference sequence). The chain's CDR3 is CASSLGQPDTQYF. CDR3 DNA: TGTGCCAGCAGTTTGGGACAGCCAGATACGCAGTATTTT.

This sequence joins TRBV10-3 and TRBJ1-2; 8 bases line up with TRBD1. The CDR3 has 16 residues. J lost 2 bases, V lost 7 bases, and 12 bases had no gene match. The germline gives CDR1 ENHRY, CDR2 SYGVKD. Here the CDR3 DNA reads TGTGCCATCAATAATGGACAGGGTAAACTCAACTATGGCTACACCTTC. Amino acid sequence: CAINNGQGKLNYGYTF.

In DNA, the CDR3 is TGTGCCAGCAGGGGAAGGGGTCTTACCCAGTACTTC. Its translation: CASRGRGLTQYF. The chain carries TRBV28 and TRBJ2-5; D is possibly TRBD1 (5 bases). The CDR3 spans 12 residues. Trimming shortened V by 6 bases and J by 8 bases, and 13 bases separated the two germline ends. From germline, CDR1 is MDHEN and CDR2 SYDVKM.

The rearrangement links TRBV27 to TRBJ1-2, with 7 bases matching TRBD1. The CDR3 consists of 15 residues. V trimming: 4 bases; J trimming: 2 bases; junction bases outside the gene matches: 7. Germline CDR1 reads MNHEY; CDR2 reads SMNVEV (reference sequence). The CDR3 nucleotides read TGTGCCAGCAGTTCCTGGACAGGTGGAAACTATGGCTACACCTTC. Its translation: CASSSWTGGNYGYTF.

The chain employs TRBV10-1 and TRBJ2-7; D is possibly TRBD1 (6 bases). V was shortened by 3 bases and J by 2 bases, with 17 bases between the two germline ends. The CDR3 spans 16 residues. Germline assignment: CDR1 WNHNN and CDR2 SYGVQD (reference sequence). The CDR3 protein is CASSESKDSPAYEQYF. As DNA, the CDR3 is TGCGCCAGCAGTGAATCAAAGGACAGTCCAGCCTACGAGCAGTACTTC.

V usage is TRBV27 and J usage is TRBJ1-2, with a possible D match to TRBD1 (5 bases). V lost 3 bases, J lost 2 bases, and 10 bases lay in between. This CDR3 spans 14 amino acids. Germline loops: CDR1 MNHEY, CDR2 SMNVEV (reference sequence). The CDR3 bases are TGTGCCAGCAGTTTTAGTCCAGGGAACTATGGCTACACCTTC. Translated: CASSFSPGNYGYTF.

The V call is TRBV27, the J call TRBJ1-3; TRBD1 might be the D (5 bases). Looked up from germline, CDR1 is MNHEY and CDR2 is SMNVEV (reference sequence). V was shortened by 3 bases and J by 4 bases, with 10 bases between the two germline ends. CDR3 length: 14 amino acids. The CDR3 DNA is TGTGCCAGCAGTTTGCGGCAGGGAGGAAACACCATATATTTT. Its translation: CASSLRQGGNTIYF.

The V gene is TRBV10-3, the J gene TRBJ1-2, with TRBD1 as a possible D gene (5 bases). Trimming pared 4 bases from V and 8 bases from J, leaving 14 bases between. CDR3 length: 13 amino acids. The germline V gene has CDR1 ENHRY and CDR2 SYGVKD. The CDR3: CAISGTSKGGYTF. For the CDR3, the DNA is TGTGCCATCAGTGGGACCTCCAAGGGGGGCTACACCTTC.

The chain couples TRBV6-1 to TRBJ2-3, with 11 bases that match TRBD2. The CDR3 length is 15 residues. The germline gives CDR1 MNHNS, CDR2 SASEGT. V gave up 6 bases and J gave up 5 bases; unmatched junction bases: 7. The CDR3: CASRISGGAVDTQYF. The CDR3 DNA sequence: TGTGCCAGCAGAATTAGCGGGGGGGCGGTAGATACGCAGTATTTT.

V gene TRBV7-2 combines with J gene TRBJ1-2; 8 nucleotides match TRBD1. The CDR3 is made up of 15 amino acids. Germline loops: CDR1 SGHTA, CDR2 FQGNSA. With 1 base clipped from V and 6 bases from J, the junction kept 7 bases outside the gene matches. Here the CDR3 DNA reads TGTGCCAGCAGCTTAGATCACAGGGGGAGCGATGGCTACACCTTC. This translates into CASSLDHRGSDGYTF.

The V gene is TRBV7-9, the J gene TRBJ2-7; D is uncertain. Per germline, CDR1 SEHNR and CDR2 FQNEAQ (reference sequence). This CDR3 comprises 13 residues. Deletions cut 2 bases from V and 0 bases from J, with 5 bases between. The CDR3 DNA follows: TGTGCCAGCAGCTTACAGGTCTCCTACGAGCAGTACTTC. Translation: CASSLQVSYEQYF.

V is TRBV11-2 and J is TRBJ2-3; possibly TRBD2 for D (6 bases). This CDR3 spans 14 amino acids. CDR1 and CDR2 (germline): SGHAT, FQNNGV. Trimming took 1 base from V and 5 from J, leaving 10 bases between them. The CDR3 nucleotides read TGTGCCAGCAGCTTAGTGGCGGGGCAAGATACGCAGTATTTT. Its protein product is CASSLVAGQDTQYF.

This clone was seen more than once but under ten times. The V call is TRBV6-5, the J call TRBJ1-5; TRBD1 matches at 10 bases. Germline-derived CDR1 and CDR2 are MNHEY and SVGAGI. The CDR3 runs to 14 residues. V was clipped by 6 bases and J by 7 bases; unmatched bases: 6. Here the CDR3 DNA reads TGTGCCAGCAGCTCGACAGGGGGCAGGCAGCCCCAGCATTTT. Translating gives CASSSTGGRQPQHF.

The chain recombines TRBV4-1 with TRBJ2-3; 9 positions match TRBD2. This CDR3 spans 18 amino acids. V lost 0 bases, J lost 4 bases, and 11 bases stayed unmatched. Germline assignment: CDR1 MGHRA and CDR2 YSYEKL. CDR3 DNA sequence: TGCGCCAGCAGCCAAGATCTAGCGGGGACTACTAGCGCAGATACGCAGTATTTT. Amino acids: CASSQDLAGTTSADTQYF.

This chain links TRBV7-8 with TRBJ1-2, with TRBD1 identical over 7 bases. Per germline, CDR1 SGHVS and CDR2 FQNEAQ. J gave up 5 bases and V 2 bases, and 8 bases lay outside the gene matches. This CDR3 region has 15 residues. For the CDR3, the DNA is TGTGCCAGCAGCTTAACGACAGGGAGTCCGTATGGCTACACCTTC. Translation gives CASSLTTGSPYGYTF.

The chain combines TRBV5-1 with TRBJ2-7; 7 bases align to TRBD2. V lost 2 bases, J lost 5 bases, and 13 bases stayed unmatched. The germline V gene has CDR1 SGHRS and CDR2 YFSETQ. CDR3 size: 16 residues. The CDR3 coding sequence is TGCGCCAGCAGCTTTAGGTTCGGGGGGACTACCGACGAGCAGTACTTC. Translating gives CASSFRFGGTTDEQYF.

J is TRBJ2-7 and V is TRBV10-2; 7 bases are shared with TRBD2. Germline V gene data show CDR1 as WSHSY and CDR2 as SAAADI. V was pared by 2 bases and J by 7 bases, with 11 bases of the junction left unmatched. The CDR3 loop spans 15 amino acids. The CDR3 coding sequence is TGCGCCAGCAGTGAGAGGGCTAGCGGACGGCGGGAGCAGTACTTC. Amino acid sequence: CASSERASGRREQYF.

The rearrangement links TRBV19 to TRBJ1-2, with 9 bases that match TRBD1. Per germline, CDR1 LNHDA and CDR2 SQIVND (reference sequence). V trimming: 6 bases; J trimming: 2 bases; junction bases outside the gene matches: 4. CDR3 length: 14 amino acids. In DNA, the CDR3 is TGTGCCAGTAGGGACGGACAGGGGAACTATGGCTACACCTTC. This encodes CASRDGQGNYGYTF.

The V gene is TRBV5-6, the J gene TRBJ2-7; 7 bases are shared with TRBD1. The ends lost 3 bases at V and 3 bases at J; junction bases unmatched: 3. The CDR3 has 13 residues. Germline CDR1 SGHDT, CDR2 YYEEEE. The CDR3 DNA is TGTGCCAGCAGCTCCGGACAGGACTACGAGCAGTACTTC. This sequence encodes CASSSGQDYEQYF. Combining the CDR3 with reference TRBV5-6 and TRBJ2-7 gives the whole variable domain DAGVTQSPTHLIKTRGQQVTLRCSPKSGHDTVSWYQQALGQGPQFIFQYYEEEERQRGNFPDRFSGHQFPNYSSELNVNALLLGDSALYLCASSSGQDYEQYFGPGTRLTVT.

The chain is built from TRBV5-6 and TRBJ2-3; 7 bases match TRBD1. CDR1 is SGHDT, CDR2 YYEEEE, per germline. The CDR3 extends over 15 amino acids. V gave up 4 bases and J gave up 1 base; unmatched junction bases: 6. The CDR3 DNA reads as TGTGCCAGCAGCATCCGGACAGGCCGCACAGATACGCAGTATTTT. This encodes CASSIRTGRTDTQYF.

DNA of the CDR3: TGTGCCAGCAGCACCGGGACTGGTATCTACGAGCAGTACTTC. The encoded protein is CASSTGTGIYEQYF. V and J are TRBV5-4 and TRBJ2-7; TRBD2 might be the D (6 bases). This CDR3 has 14 residues. V was shortened by 4 bases and J by 3 bases, with 14 bases between the two germline ends. CDR1 and CDR2 (germline): SGHNT, YYREEE (reference sequence).